The clone carrying this T cell receptor (beta chain) was counted a few times. Its cognate antigen is unknown. For the second PCR, which ran for about 7 to 11 cycles, a sample-barcoded 5' primer and a J-beta primer mix were used. Each cDNA molecule, via a template-switch adaptor with 12 random nucleotides, was tagged. TCRdb reanalysed the 5' RACE reads using MiXCR and keeps one entry per CDR3 protein. The top ten hold roughly 37% of the sample, which has roughly 800,000 distinct CDR3 sequences, roughly 53% seen once. Total RNA, at least 5 micrograms per sample, came from PBMCs. The CDR3 has 14 amino acids. CDR1 and CDR2 (germline): SGHTA, FQGNSA. V lost 4 bases and J lost 4, with 13 bases in between. These data are taken from a study of blood T cells in healthy people across ages. General study findings and limits: With naive T cell percentage, TCR beta diversity showed a strong correlation. Among long-lived donors, naive CD4+ cells were more numerous and diversity higher than in aged donors.

Material: blood. The source is a man aged 80 or over in good health. This chain links TRBV7-2 with TRBJ1-2; D is ambiguous. The CDR3 here is CASSSPGVIYGYTF. The CDR3 nucleotides are TGTGCCAGCAGCTCCCCCGGGGTAATCTATGGCTACACCTTC.